This T cell receptor (beta chain) was captured by sequencing in a study of metastatic and nonmetastatic thyroid tumors. TCRdb used MiXCR to call clones anew from the PCR reads. The sample lists roughly 36,000 clones, approximately 26% occurring once. Patients underwent thyroid surgery, and none had received any treatment before it. This clone is deemed medium-sized (0.01 to 0.1%). The sequenced sample was blood. This clonotype was sampled from a female donor with papillary thyroid cancer or a benign thyroid nodule (not recorded which). Some clones in this sample may be carry-over from other donors' samples.

CDR3 residues: CASSDEYEQYF. CDR3 DNA: TGTGCCAGTAGTGATGAATACGAGCAGTACTTC. V usage is TRBV19 and J usage is TRBJ2-7; D gene uncertain. Germline V gene sequence: CDR1 LNHDA, CDR2 SQIVND (reference sequence). The CDR3 covers 11 residues. Trimming cost V 5 bases and J 4 bases, with 6 bases left between them.